A selection of T cell receptor beta chains follows, all from one sample in a study of CD8 T cells in Susac syndrome. Each CDR3 protein is one row after TCRdb ran MiXCR on the immunoSEQ multiplex PCR reads. The profile covers approximately 180,000 distinct CDR3 sequences, with roughly 94% appearing a single time and about 0.1% taken by the ten largest. The sample comprised CD4+ T cells from PBMCs. Receptors were obtained from a human donor with Susac syndrome. Each CDR3 is given with its conserved first and last residue. The order of the fields is D gene, clone size, J gene, V gene, CDR3 DNA, CDR3 protein. A D gene is named only where the DNA matches it firmly. Size values are once, few and many counts, or a class for expanded clones, and some rows have none.

-,-,TRBJ2-7,TRBV6-2/TRBV6-3,TGTGCCAGCAGTTTCCCCTCGGGACTCCCCTACGAGCAGTACTTC,CASSFPSGLPYEQYF
TRBD1,-,TRBJ1-1,TRBV29-1,TGCAGCGTTGATGGGACAGGAGGGACTGAAGCTTTCTTT,CSVDGTGGTEAFF
TRBD1,once,TRBJ1-4,TRBV20-1,TGCAGTGCGCCGGACAGGGGGCTTGGAAAACTGTTTTTT,CSAPDRGLGKLFF
TRBD2,-,TRBJ2-2,TRBV9,TGTGCCAGCAGCGGTGGAGCGGGAGGGCCCTTCGGGGAGCTGTTTTTT,CASSGGAGGPFGELFF
TRBD2,-,TRBJ2-1,TRBV29-1,TGCAGCGTGGGGACTAGCGGGAGCAGCAATGAGCAGTTCTTC,CSVGTSGSSNEQFF
-,-,TRBJ1-1,TRBV11-1,TGTGCCAGCAGCTTACGTCTGAGGGACACTGAAGCTTTCTTT,CASSLRLRDTEAFF
TRBD1,-,TRBJ2-7,TRBV20-1,TGCAGTGCTAGTAAACAGGGGCCCTCCTACGAGCAGTACTTC,CSASKQGPSYEQYF
-,-,TRBJ2-3,TRBV5-6,TGTGCCAGCAGCTTGGCGGATACGCAGTATTTT,CASSLADTQYF
-,once,TRBJ1-1,TRBV2,TGTGCCAGCATCCCTGACACAAACACTGAAGCTTTCTTT,CASIPDTNTEAFF
-,-,TRBJ1-2,TRBV6-5,TGTGCCAGCAGCCACAGGGAGAACTATGGCTACACCTTC,CASSHRENYGYTF
-,-,TRBJ1-1,TRBV4-1,TGCGCCAGCAGCCAGACGGGACAAACTCTCGGCGTGAACACTGAAGCTTTCTTT,CASSQTGQTLGVNTEAFF
-,-,TRBJ2-1,TRBV28,TGTGCCAGCAGTCTTCTGGGTCAGCGGTCCTACAATGAGCAGTTCTTC,CASSLLGQRSYNEQFF
-,-,TRBJ1-2,TRBV15,TGTGCCACCAGCAGAGAGAGGGATAGAGGCTATGGCTACACCTTC,CATSRERDRGYGYTF
TRBD1,-,TRBJ2-7,TRBV20-1,TGCAGTGCTCCTAACGAAGCCGGGACAGAGTCCTACGAGCAGTACTTC,CSAPNEAGTESYEQYF
TRBD1,-,TRBJ2-1,TRBV19,TGTGCCAGTAGTCCACCTAGAATGGGACAGGTCTCGGATGAGCAGTTCTTC,CASSPPRMGQVSDEQFF
TRBD1,few,TRBJ1-1,TRBV11-2,TGTGCCAGCAGCACCGGGACAGCGAACACTGAAGCTTTCTTT,CASSTGTANTEAFF
-,-,TRBJ2-3,TRBV30,TGTGCCTCCTCGGCCGTGGGGCACACAGATACGCAGTATTTT,CASSAVGHTDTQYF
TRBD1,-,TRBJ1-1,TRBV6-6,TGTGCCACCACCGGCGGGGACAGCGGGATGTTGGCTTTCTTT,CATTGGDSGMLAFF
TRBD1,-,TRBJ1-1,TRBV9,TGTGCCAGCAGCTCCGTAGGGGGCTTCCACACTGAAGCTTTCTTT,CASSSVGGFHTEAFF
-,-,TRBJ1-2,TRBV5-1,TGCGCCAGCAGCCCGGAGGACAACTATGGCTACACCTTC,CASSPEDNYGYTF